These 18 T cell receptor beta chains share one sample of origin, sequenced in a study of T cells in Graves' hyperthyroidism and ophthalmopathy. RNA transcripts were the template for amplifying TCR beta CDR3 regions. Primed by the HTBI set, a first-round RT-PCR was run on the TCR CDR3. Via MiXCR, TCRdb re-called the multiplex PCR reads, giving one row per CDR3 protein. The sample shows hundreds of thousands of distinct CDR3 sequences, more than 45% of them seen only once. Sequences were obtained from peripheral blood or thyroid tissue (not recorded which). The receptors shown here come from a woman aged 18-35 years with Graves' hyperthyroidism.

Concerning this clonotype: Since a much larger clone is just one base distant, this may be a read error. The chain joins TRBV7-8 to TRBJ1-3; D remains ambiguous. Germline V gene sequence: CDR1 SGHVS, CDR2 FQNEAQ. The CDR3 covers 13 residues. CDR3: CASSPSTGNTIHF. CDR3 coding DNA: TGTGCCAGCAGCCCATCTACTGGAAACACCATACATTTT.

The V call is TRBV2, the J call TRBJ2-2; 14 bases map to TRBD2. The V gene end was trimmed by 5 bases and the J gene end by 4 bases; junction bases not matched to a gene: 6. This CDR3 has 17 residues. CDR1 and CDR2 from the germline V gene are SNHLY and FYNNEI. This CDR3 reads CASSLGTSGRGTGELFF. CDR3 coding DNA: TGTGCCAGCAGTTTAGGGACTAGCGGGAGAGGCACCGGGGAGCTGTTTTTT.

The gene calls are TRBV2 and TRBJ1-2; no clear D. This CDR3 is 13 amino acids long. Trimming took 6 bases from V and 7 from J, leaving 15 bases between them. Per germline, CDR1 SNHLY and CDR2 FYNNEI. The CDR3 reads CASSVTPGSGYTF. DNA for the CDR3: TGTGCCAGCAGCGTGACCCCCGGGAGTGGCTACACCTTC.

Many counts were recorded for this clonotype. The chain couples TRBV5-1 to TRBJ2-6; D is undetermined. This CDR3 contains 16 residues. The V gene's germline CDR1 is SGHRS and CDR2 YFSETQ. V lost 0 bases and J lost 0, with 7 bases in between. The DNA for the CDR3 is TGCGCCAGCAGCTTGGGCGTTAGCTCTGGGGCCAACGTCCTGACTTTC. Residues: CASSLGVSSGANVLTF.

CDR3 sequence reads: CASSLGGTAGGYF. The CDR3 bases are TGTGCCAGCAGCTTGGGGGGAACCGCCGGCGGGTACTTC. This chain joins TRBV7-2 and TRBJ2-7, with D perhaps matching TRBD2 (6 bases). V lost 3 bases and J lost 12, with 18 bases in between. The CDR3 totals 13 residues. CDR1 and CDR2 (germline): SGHTA, FQGNSA.

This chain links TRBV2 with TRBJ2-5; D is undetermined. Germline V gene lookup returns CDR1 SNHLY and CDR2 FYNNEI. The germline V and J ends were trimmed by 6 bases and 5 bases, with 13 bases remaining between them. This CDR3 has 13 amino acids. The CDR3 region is CASSLSVAETQYF. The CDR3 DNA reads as TGTGCCAGCAGCTTGTCCGTGGCCGAGACCCAGTACTTC.

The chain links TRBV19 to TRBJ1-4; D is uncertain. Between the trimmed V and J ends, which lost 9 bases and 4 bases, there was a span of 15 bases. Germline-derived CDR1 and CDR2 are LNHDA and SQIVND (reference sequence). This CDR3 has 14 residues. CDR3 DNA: TGTGCCAGCTCGATACCGGGAAGTAATGAAAAACTGTTTTTT. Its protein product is CASSIPGSNEKLFF. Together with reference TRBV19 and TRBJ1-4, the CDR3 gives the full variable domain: DGGITQSPKYLFRKEGQNVTLSCEQNLNHDAMYWYRQDPGQGLRLIYYSQIVNDFQKGDIAEGYSVSREKKESFPLTVTSAQKNPTAFYLCASSIPGSNEKLFFGSGTQLSVL.

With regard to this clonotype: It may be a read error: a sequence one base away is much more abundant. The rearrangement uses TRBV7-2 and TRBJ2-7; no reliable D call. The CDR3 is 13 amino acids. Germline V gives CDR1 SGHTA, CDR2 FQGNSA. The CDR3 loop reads CASSHGGYYEQCF. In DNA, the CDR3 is TGTGCCAGTAGCCACGGTGGGTACTACGAGCAGTGCTTC.

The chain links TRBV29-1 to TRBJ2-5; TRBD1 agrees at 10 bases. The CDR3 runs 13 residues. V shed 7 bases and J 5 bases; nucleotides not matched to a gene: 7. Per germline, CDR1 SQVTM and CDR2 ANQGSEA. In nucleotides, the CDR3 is TGCAGCGGCGGGACAGGGGATGGGGAGACCCAGTACTTC. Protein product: CSGGTGDGETQYF. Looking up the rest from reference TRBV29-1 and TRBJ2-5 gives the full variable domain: SAVISQKPSRDICQRGTSLTIQCQVDSQVTMMFWYRQQPGQSLTLIATANQGSEATYESGFVIDKFPISRPNLTFSTLTVSNMSPEDSSIYLCSGGTGDGETQYFGPGTRLLVL.

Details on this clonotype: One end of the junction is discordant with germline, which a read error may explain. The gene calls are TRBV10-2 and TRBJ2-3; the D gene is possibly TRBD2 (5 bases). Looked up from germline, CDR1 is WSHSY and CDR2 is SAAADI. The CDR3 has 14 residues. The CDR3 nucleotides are TGTGCCAGCAGCGTAGAGGGAACGGCAGATACGCAGTATTTT. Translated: CASSVEGTADTQYF.

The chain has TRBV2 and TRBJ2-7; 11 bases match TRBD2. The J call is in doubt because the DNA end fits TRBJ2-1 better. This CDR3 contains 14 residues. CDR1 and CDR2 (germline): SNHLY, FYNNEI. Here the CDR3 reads CASSRGLADNEQFF. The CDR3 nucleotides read TGTGCCAGCAGCCGGGGACTAGCGGACAATGAGCAGTTCTTC.

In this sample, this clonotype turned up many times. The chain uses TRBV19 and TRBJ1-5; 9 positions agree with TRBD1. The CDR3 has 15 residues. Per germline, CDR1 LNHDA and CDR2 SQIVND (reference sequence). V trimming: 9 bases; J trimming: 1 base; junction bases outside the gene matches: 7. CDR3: CASRADRGSNQPQHF. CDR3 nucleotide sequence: TGTGCCAGCAGAGCGGACAGGGGAAGCAATCAGCCCCAGCATTTT. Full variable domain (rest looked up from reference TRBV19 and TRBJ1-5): DGGITQSPKYLFRKEGQNVTLSCEQNLNHDAMYWYRQDPGQGLRLIYYSQIVNDFQKGDIAEGYSVSREKKESFPLTVTSAQKNPTAFYLCASRADRGSNQPQHFGDGTRLSIL.

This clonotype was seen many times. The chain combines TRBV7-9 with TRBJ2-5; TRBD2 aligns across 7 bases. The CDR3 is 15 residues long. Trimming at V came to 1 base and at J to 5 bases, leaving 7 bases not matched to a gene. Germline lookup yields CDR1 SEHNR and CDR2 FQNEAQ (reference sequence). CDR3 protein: CASSLGGREWETQYF. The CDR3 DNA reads TGTGCCAGCAGCTTAGGAGGGAGGGAGTGGGAGACCCAGTACTTC.

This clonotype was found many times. The CDR3 nucleotides are TGCAGCGTTGAAAATGGGGCCGGGACTGAAGCTTTCTTT. Protein: CSVENGAGTEAFF. This sequence joins TRBV29-1 and TRBJ1-1; possible D gene TRBD1, 5 bases. The CDR3 runs 13 residues. Germline assignment: CDR1 SQVTM and CDR2 ANQGSEA. The V gene lost 2 bases and the J gene lost 5 bases, with 12 bases spanning the gap.

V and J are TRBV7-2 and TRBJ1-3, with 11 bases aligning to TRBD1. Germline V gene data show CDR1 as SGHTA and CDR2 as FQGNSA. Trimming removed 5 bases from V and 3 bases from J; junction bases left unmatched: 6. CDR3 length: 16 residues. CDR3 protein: CASSPGTGGFGNTIYF. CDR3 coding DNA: TGTGCCAGCAGCCCCGGGACAGGGGGTTTTGGAAACACCATATATTTT.

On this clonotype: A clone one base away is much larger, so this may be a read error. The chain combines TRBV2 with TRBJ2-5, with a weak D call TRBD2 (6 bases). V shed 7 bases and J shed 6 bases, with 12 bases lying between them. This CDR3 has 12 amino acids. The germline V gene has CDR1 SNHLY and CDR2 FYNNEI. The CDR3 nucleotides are TGTGCCAGCATCGGGGGAGAAAAGACCCAGTACTTC. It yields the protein CASIGGEKTQYF.

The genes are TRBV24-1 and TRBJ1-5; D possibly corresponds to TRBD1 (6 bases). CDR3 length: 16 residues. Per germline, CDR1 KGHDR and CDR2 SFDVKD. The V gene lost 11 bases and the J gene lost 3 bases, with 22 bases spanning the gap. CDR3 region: CASTAVPGVSNQPQHF. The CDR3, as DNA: TGTGCCAGCACCGCCGTCCCAGGGGTCTCCAATCAGCCCCAGCATTTT.

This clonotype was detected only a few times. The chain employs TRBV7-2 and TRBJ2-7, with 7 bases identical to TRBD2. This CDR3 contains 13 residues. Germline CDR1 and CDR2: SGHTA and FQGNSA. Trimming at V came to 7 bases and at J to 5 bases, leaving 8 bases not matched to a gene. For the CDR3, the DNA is TGTGCCAGCAATCCCGGGAGGTACAACGAGCAGTACTTC. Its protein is CASNPGRYNEQYF.